This T cell receptor beta chain came from a study of blood T cells in healthy people across ages. V lost 4 bases and J 2 bases, leaving 15 bases between the germline ends. Germline V gives CDR1 SGHRS, CDR2 YFSETQ. CDR3 length: 16 residues. The second PCR ran about 6 to 11 cycles with a sample-barcoded 5' primer and J-beta primers. Each cDNA molecule received a tag from a template-switch adaptor that had 12 random nucleotides. One entry per CDR3 protein, called by TCRdb with MiXCR from the 5' RACE reads. The table records 1 million to 1.2 million distinct CDR3 sequences, roughly two fifths of them present only once. Study-wide results and limits: Fewer expanded clones and more diversity marked long-lived versus aged donors.

This clonotype showed up just a few times. Its antigen is as yet unknown. The genes are TRBV5-1 and TRBJ1-4; D is possibly TRBD1 (6 bases). The TCR comes from a man aged 18 to 30 in good health. The sample consisted of blood. CDR3 DNA sequence: TGCGCCAGCAGCGCTACAGGGCGTACGACTAATGAAAAACTGTTTTTT. Translating it yields CASSATGRTTNEKLFF.